These T cell receptor beta chains were read from a single sample in a study of T cells after yellow fever vaccination. Using its own MiXCR run on the 5' RACE reads, TCRdb lists one record per CDR3 protein. The sample carries around 500,000 distinct CDR3 sequences, roughly a fifth recorded once. This specimen consisted of PBMCs, obtained less than 25 days after the first yellow fever vaccination. The receptors originated from a man aged 18-30 years who received the YFV17D yellow fever vaccine. CDR3s include the opening cysteine and the closing phenylalanine or tryptophan. Expanded clones get a size class; other rows say once, few or many, or leave the size out.

.,TRBV12-3/TRBV12-4,TRBJ1-5,CASSDYQGVQPQHF
.,TRBV5-1,TRBJ2-3,CASRPGTSGSDTQYF
.,TRBV7-2,TRBJ2-5,CASSLMRLGSQETQYF
many,TRBV20-1,TRBJ2-3,CSAGGRLGTDTQYF
.,TRBV6-5,TRBJ2-6,CASSSGRHLSGANVLTF
.,TRBV12-3/TRBV12-4,TRBJ2-3,CASRSRGAGDTDTQYF
.,TRBV11-2,TRBJ2-7,CASSSGALVGDEQYF
.,TRBV20-1,TRBJ2-1,CSARDGRTGSYNEQFF
.,TRBV7-2,TRBJ1-2,CASSFGVGEDYGYTF
few,TRBV6-1,TRBJ1-2,CASSSREGGYGYTF
.,TRBV19,TRBJ1-5,CASTLGQGRVQPQHF
.,TRBV20-1,TRBJ1-4,CSALDRATNEKLFF
few,TRBV7-8,TRBJ2-3,CASSFSPGGGTDTQYF
few,TRBV4-1,TRBJ2-7,CASSQESSGGLPYEQYF
few,TRBV12-3/TRBV12-4,TRBJ2-1,CASSWSADLQFF
.,TRBV10-3,TRBJ2-3,CAISGTTGMSTDTQYF